This T cell receptor (beta chain) emerged from a study of T cell repertoires in cytomegalovirus infection. The study's findings and limits: Dominating the ex vivo response were HLA-C-restricted CMV-specific TCR beta clonotypes.

This CDR3 spans 14 amino acids. The V gene's germline CDR1 is SGHNT and CDR2 YENEEA. V was pared by 6 bases and J by 2 bases, with 14 bases between. This clonotype appeared many times. Its antigen is not known. Using its own MiXCR run on the reads, TCRdb lists one record per CDR3 protein. The repertoire holds roughly 280,000 distinct CDR3 sequences, 8% to 9.5% seen once, with approximately 15% in the top ten. The chain couples TRBV11-3 to TRBJ2-7; tentatively, D is TRBD2 (6 bases). This TCR was recovered from a human donor in good health (CMV status not recorded). Some clones in this sample may be carry-over from other donors' samples. Sequencing was carried out using PBMCs. CDR3 amino acids: CASRNAGGTYEQYF. CDR3 in DNA: TGTGCCAGCAGAAACGCTGGCGGGACCTACGAGCAGTACTTC. Combining the CDR3 with reference TRBV11-3 and TRBJ2-7 gives the whole variable domain EAGVVQSPRYKIIEKKQPVAFWCNPISGHNTLYWYLQNLGQGPELLIRYENEEAVDDSQLPKDRFSAERLKGVDSTLKIQPAELGDSAVYLCASRNAGGTYEQYFGPGTRLTVT.